The subject of this entry is one T cell receptor beta chain. As yet, its antigen is unknown. The sample comes from a study of graft-versus-host responses after intestinal transplantation. Study at large: In this cohort, recipients had multivisceral, liver-intestinal, or isolated intestinal transplants.

With 4 bases clipped from V and 3 bases from J, the junction kept 18 bases outside the gene matches. From germline, CDR1 is SGHRS and CDR2 YFSETQ. CDR3 length: 19 residues. TCRdb keeps only in-frame clones here, not all; method: immunoSEQ multiplex PCR. This table has over 85,000 clones, over 85% appearing once. The TCR comes from a human donor who received an intestinal transplant. The chain has TRBV5-1 and TRBJ2-7; the match to TRBD2 covers 11 bases. Sequencing was performed on unstimulated CD8+ T cells sorted from spleen or lymph node cells, taken before intestinal transplant. The CDR3 protein is CASSPPGTSGDRELYEQYF. DNA of the CDR3: TGCGCCAGCAGCCCGCCCGGGACTAGCGGAGATCGGGAGCTCTACGAGCAGTACTTC.